This T cell receptor beta chain emerged from a study of blood T cell repertoires in COVID-19. Study information: Collection of acute and convalescent COVID-19 samples took place in the United States, Italy and Spain.

The V end was cut by 0 bases, the J end by 6 bases, with 12 bases between. In germline, CDR1 is SGDLS, CDR2 YYNGEE. CDR3 length: 15 residues. Data came from immunoSEQ multiplex PCR; TCRdb stores just in-frame clones and leaves some out. The sample records about 200,000 clones, approximately 90% being singletons. The clonotype comes from a man younger than 40 who had recovered from COVID-19. The chain combines TRBV9 with TRBJ1-4, with D unresolved. Specimen: PBMCs or T cells enriched from blood (not recorded which). CDR3 sequence reads: CASSVGGVGDEKLFF. For the CDR3, the DNA is TGTGCCAGCAGCGTAGGCGGGGTCGGAGATGAAAAACTGTTTTTT.